This T cell receptor beta chain was captured in a study of synovial regulatory T cells in juvenile arthritis (dated by TCRdb to about 2015). Describing the broader study: Among sequenced patients, a few were therapy-naive, one received methotrexate plus infliximab, over five received methotrexate, and one had no treatment information. Effector T cell subsets were also sequenced in this cohort for comparisons, but the Treg dataset alone covers only blood and synovial fluid Treg cells. TCRbeta CDR3 repertoires of blood iaTreg cells, other blood Treg cells and synovial fluid Treg cells from matched patient samples were compared in the study. The TCR repertoire comparisons covered Treg and Teff subsets from about a dozen JIA patients with active disease. Results and caveats for the whole study, not just this receptor: More CDR3 sequences were shared by synovial Treg cells with iaTreg cells than with other blood Treg cells, and a closer relation was confirmed by Chao-Jaccard similarity. Across patients, iaTreg TCR repertoires were largely private and overlapped partially with synovial Teff repertoires and blood CPL repertoires. TCR diversity was lower in blood iaTreg cells than in other blood Treg cells, which is consistent with antigen-driven expansion.

Library preparation was by the immunoSEQ multiplex PCR assay. TCRbeta CDR3 sequencing was carried out by Adaptive Biotechnologies. As for how the authors treated the data: Repertoire similarity used the Chao-modified Jaccard index and median clonotype overlap from 200 random subsamples at equal sample size. The similarity analyses were run on either productive nucleotide sequences or amino acid sequences translated in silico. Hierarchical clustering with single linkage and t-SNE based on Chao-modified Jaccard distances were applied for the comparison of repertoires. After normalising for sample size, the researchers measured repertoire diversity with the Renyi index across a range of alpha values. The immuneACCESS repertoire file appears here via TCRdb, limited to in-frame rearrangements. These files lack a portion of the clones; in checked studies, under half of the deficit traces to unresolved V genes, and the cause of the others is not known. From that table come the V and J calls and clone size; the DNA was used to work out D and trimming. The table of this sample itemizes about 10,000 clones. The ten largest clonotypes hold 0.9% to 1% of the sample.

From the cysteine through the phenylalanine, the CDR3 covers 12 amino acids. No DNA sequence is on record. The germline V gene (reference sequence) sets CDR1 to SGHNT and CDR2 to YYREEE. TCR repertoire donors were about eleven juvenile idiopathic arthritis patients with active disease who had not reached inactive disease, 3 polyarticular and 8 oligoarticular. A median age of around 11 years (range 2.4-22.9) and a median disease duration of approximately 7 years (range 0.2-19.1) were recorded for the TCR-sequenced patients. The samples for TCR repertoire analysis were obtained at two Italian centres. Peripheral blood mononuclear cells were isolated using a Histopaque-1077 density gradient and were cryopreserved in about 90% FCS with around 10% DMSO. A note on this clone: No cognate antigen has been identified for it.

Sequencing was carried out using Treg cells from blood. The cell subset or site label of this sample denotes: remaining (HLA-DR-negative) circulating blood Treg cells. The rearranged segments are TRBV5-4 and TRBJ2-7. This clonotype was obtained from a donor under 30 with juvenile idiopathic arthritis. The CDR3 protein: CASSLGGYEQYF.